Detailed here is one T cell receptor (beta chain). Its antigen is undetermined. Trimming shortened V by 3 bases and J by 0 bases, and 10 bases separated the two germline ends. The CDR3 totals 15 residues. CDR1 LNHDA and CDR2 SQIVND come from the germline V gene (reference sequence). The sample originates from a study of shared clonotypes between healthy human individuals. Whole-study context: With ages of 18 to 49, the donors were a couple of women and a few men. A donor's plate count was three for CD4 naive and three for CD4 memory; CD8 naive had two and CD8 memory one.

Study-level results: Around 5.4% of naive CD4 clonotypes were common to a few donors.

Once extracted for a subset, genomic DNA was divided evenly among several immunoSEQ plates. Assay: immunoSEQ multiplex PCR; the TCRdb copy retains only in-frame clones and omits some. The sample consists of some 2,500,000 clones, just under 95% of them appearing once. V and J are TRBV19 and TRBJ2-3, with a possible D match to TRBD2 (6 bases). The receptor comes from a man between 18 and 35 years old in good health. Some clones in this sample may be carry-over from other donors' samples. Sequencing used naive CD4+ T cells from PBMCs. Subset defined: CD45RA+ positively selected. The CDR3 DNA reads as TGTGCCAGTAGTATTCGGGAGTCTAGCACAGATACGCAGTATTTT. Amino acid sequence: CASSIRESSTDTQYF.